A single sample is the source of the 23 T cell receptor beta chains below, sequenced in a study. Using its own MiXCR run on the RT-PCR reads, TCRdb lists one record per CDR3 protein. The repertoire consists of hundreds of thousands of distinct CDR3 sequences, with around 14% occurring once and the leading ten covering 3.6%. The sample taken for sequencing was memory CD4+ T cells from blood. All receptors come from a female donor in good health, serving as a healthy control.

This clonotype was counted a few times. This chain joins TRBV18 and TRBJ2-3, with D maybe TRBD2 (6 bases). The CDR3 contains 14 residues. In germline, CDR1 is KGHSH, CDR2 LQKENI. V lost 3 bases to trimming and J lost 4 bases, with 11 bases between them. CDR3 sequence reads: CASSPDTSSDTQYF. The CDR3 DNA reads TGTGCCAGCTCACCTGATACTAGCTCAGATACGCAGTATTTT.

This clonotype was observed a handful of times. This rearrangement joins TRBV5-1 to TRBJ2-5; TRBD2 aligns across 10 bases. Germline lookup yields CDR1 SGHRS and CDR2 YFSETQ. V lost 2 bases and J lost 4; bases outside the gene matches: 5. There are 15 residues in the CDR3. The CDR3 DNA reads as TGCGCCAGCAGCTTCCTAGCGGGAGCGCGAGAGACCCAGTACTTC. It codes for CASSFLAGARETQYF.

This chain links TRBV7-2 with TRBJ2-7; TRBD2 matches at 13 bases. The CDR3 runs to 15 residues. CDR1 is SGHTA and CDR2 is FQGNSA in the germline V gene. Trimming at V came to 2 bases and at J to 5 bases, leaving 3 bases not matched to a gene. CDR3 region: CASSLTSGRENEQYF. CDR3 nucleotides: TGTGCCAGCAGCTTAACTAGCGGGAGGGAGAACGAGCAGTACTTC.

The CDR3 DNA is TGTGCCAGCAGCCAATCAGGAATTTTTTATGGCTACACCTTC. This translates into CASSQSGIFYGYTF. The chain combines TRBV7-9 with TRBJ1-2; D gene unclear. Germline CDR1 is SEHNR and CDR2 is FQNEAQ (reference sequence). The CDR3 length is 14 residues. V lost 5 bases, J lost 5 bases, and 15 bases lay in between.

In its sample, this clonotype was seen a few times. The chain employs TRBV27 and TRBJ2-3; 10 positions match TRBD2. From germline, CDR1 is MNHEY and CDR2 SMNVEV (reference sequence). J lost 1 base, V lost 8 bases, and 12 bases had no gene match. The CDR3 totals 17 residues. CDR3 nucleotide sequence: TGTGCCAGCCAGCGGGAGGGCCTAAGGATCCGCACAGATACGCAGTATTTT. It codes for CASQREGLRIRTDTQYF.

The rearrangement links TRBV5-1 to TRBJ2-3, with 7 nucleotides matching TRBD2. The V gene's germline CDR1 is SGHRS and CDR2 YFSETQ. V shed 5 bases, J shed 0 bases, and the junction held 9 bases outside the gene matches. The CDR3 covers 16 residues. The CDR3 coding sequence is TGCGCCAGCAGACCAATCGGGGGGACTAGCACAGATACGCAGTATTTT. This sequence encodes CASRPIGGTSTDTQYF.

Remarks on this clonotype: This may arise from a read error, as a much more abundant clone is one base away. The CDR3 here is CAGSFSGFDQPQHF. The CDR3 nucleotides read TGTGCCGGCAGTTTTTCCGGGTTCGATCAGCCCCAGCATTTT. V and J are TRBV12-3 or TRBV12-4 and TRBJ1-5, with D hard to call. The CDR3 spans 14 residues.

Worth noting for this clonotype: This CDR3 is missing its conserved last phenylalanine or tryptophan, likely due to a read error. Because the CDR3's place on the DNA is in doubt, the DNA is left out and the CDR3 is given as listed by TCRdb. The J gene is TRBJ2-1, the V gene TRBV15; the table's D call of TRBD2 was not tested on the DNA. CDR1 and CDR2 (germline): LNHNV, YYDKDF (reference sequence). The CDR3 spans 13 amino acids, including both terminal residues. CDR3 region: CATSRDPVSGRSL.

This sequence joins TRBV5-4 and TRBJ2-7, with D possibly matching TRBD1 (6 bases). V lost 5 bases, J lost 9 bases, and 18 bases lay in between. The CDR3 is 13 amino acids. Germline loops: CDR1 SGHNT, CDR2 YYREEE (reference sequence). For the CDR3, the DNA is TGTGCCAGCAGGGCGAGCAGGGGTTTGGTGCAGTACTTC. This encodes CASRASRGLVQYF.

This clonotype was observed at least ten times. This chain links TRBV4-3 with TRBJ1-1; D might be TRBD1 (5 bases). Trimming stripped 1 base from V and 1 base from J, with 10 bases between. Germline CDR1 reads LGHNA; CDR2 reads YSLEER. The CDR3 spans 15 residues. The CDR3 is CASSQVGTGNTEAFF. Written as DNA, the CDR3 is TGCGCCAGCAGCCAAGTGGGGACGGGGAACACTGAAGCTTTCTTT.

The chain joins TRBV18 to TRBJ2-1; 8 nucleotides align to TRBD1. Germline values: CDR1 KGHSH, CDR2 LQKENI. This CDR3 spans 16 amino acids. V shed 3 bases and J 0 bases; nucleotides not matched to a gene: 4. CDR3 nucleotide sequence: TGTGCCAGCTCACCTCCGGGACAGGCCTCCTACAATGAGCAGTTCTTC. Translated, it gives CASSPPGQASYNEQFF.

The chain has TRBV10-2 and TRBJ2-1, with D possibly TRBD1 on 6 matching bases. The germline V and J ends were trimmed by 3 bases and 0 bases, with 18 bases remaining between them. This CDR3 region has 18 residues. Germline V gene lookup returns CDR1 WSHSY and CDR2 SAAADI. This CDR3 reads CASSEGGLARDSYNEQFF. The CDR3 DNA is TGCGCCAGCAGTGAAGGGGGTTTAGCGAGGGACTCCTACAATGAGCAGTTCTTC.

CDR3 sequence (DNA): TGTGCCAGCAGTGAACGACAGGGGCGGGAGCTGTTTTTT. It translates to CASSERQGRELFF. V is TRBV6-1 and J is TRBJ2-2; TRBD1 matches at 8 bases. Trimming removed 2 bases from V and 9 bases from J; junction bases left unmatched: 2. CDR1 and CDR2 (germline): MNHNS, SASEGT. The CDR3 loop spans 13 amino acids.

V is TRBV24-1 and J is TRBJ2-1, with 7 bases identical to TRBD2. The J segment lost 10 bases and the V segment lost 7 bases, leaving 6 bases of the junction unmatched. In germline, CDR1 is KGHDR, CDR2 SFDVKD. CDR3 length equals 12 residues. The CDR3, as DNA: TGTGCCACCAGGAGTGAAGCGGGAGAGCAGTTCTTC. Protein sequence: CATRSEAGEQFF.

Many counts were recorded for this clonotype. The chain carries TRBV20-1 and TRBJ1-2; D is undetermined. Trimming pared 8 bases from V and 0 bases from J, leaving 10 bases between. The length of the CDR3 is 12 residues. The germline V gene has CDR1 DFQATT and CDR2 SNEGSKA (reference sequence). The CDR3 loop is CSLADTNYGYTF. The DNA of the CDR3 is TGCAGTTTAGCGGATACTAACTATGGCTACACCTTC.

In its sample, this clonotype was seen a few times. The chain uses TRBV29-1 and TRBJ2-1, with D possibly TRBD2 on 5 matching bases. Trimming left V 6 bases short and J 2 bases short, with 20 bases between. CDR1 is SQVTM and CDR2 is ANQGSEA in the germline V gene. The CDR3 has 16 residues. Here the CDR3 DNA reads TGCAGCGTCCCCTTGAATCGAGGGCTAGCCTACAATGAGCAGTTCTTC. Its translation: CSVPLNRGLAYNEQFF.

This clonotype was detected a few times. DNA for the CDR3: TGCAGTGCCCTCTTGGGACTAGCGGGCTCCGAGCAGTACTTC. It yields the protein CSALLGLAGSEQYF. The V call is TRBV20-1, the J call TRBJ2-7; TRBD2 matches at 12 bases. With V trimmed by 6 bases and J by 6 bases, 9 bases remained unmatched. The germline CDR1 and CDR2 sequences are DFQATT and SNEGSKA (reference sequence). The CDR3 consists of 14 residues.

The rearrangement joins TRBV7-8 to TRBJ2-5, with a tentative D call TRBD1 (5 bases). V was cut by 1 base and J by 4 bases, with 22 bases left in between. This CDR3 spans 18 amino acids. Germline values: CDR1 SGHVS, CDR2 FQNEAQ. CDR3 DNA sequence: TGTGCCAGCAGCTTAGGCTTAGGACGGCAGGGCGGTTCAGAGACCCAGTACTTC. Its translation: CASSLGLGRQGGSETQYF.

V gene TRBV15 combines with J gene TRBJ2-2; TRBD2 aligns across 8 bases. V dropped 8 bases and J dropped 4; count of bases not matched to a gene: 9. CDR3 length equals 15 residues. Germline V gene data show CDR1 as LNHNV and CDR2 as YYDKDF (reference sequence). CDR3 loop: CATAGLEDITGELFF. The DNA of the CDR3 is TGTGCCACCGCGGGACTAGAAGATATCACCGGGGAGCTGTTTTTT.

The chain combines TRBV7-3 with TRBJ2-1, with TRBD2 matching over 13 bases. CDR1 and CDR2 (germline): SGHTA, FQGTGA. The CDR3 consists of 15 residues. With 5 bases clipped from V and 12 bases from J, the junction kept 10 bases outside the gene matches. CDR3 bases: TGTGCCAGCAGCCCAGGACTAGCGGGAGTGGGGGGGCAGTTCTTC. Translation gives CASSPGLAGVGGQFF. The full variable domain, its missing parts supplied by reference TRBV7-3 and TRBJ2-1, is GAGVSQTPSNKVTEKGKYVELRCDPISGHTALYWYRQSLGQGPEFLIYFQGTGAADDSGLPNDRFFAVRPEGSVSTLKIQRTERGDSAVYLCASSPGLAGVGGQFFGPGTRLTVL.

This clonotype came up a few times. This chain's CDR3 is CASSLTRRTGELFF. The CDR3 region has the DNA TGTGCCAGCAGTTTAACCAGGAGAACCGGGGAGCTGTTTTTT. The chain combines TRBV12-3 or TRBV12-4 with TRBJ2-2; D is unresolved. This CDR3 contains 14 residues. V lost 2 bases and J 5 bases, leaving 9 bases between the germline ends.

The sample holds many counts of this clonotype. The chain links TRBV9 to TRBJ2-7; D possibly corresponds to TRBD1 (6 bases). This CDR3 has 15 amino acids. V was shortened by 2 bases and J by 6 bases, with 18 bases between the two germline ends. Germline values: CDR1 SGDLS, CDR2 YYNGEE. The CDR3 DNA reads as TGTGCCAGCAGCGTCACCGGGACACCCTGGGGCGAGCAGTACTTC. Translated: CASSVTGTPWGEQYF.

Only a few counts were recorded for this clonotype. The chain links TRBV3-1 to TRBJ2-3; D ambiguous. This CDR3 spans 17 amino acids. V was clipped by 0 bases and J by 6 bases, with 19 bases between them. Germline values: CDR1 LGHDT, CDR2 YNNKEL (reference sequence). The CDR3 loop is CASSQDVGMGASDTQYF. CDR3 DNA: TGTGCCAGCAGCCAAGATGTTGGGATGGGTGCATCTGATACGCAGTATTTT.